This TCR beta chain originates from a study of blood T cell repertoires in COVID-19. TCRdb's copy holds only in-frame clones and misses some; the assay was immunoSEQ multiplex PCR. The data contain 80,000 to 130,000 clones, approximately 85% of them seen just once; the ten biggest clones take up roughly 6%. V shed 6 bases and J shed 7 bases, with 10 bases lying between them. The CDR3 runs 12 residues. CDR1 is MDHEN, CDR2 SYDVKM, per germline. This clonotype was sampled from a woman aged 55-69 years with acute or convalescent COVID-19. The sequencing input was peripheral blood. V gene TRBV28 combines with J gene TRBJ1-5; the D gene is possibly TRBD1 (6 bases). The CDR3 loop reads CASRTGGQPQHF. Written as DNA, the CDR3 is TGTGCCAGCAGGACGGGGGGCCAGCCCCAGCATTTT.